This TCR beta chain was recovered during a study of cytomegalovirus exposure and HLA in healthy donors. Vbeta (60) and Jbeta (13) primers were used in the PCR. The repertoire was sequenced with immunoSEQ multiplex PCR; TCRdb's copy has only in-frame clones and lacks some. Of about 160,000 clones in the sample, roughly 80% were seen once. V dropped 0 bases and J dropped 6 bases, with 8 bases sitting between them. The CDR3 covers 13 residues. Germline V lookup: CDR1 GTSNPN, CDR2 SVGIG (reference sequence). A word on this clone: Its antigen is undetermined.

The study, taken as a whole, reports: Solely CMV serostatus was available to characterize immune exposure. TCR beta chain V- and J-gene trimming was linked, in a later analysis, to a missense variant in DCLRE1C.

The TCR sequence derives from a girl aged 10 to 17 in good health and CMV-seropositive. The sequenced sample was PBMCs. The chain couples TRBV30 to TRBJ2-2; no firm D call. CDR3 sequence reads: CAWSVSTAGELFF. The CDR3 coding sequence is TGTGCCTGGAGTGTAAGCACCGCCGGGGAGCTGTTTTTT.